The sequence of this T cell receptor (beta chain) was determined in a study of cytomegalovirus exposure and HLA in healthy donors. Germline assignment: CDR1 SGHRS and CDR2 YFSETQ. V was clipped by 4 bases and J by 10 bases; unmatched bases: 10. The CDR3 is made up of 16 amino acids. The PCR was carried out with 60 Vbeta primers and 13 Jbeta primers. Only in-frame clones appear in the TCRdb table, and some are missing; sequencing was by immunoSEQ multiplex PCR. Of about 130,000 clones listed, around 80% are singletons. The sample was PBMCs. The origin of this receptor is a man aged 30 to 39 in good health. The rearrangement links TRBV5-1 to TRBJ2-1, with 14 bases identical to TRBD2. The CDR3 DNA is TGCGCCAGCAGCGCCCAGACTAGCGGGAGGGCCCGCGAGCAGTTCTTC. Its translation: CASSAQTSGRAREQFF.